This T cell receptor (beta chain) derives from a study of CD8+ T cells in alopecia areata. A remark on this clone: The antigen is not known.

Findings and limits, study-wide: Normal skin's resident alphabeta T cells are sequenced alongside lesional scalp T cells. It was lesional scalp, especially alopecia totalis/universalis, that showed higher clonality than normal scalp.

Sequencing used cDNA as its template, made by extracting RNA and reverse transcribing it. Some clones are missing from TCRdb's copy, which holds only in-frame ones; the method was immunoSEQ multiplex PCR. The sample has a few hundred thousand clones; about 61% are singletons. V was clipped by 4 bases and J by 0 bases; unmatched bases: 6. Germline V gene data show CDR1 as MGHRA and CDR2 as YSYEKL. The CDR3 sequence is 15 residues long. This receptor was taken from a human donor in good health. Sequencing used CD8+ T cells sorted from blood. This sequence joins TRBV4-1 and TRBJ2-7, with 7 bases identical to TRBD2. CDR3 DNA sequence: TGCGCCAGCAGCCCCAGGGAGGGACGCTCCTACGAGCAGTACTTC. It translates to CASSPREGRSYEQYF.